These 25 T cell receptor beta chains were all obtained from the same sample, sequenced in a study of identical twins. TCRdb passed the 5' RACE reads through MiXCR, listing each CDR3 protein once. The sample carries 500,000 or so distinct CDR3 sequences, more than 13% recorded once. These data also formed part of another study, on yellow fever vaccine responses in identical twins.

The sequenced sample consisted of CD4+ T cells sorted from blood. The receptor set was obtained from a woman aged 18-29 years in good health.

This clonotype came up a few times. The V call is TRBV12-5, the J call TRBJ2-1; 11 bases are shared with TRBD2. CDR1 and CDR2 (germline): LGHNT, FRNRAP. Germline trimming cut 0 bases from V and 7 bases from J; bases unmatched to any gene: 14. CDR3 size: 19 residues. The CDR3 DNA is TGTGCTAGTGGTTTGGTACCCACCCTACTAGCGGGAGTAGATAATGAGCAGTTCTTC. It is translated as CASGLVPTLLAGVDNEQFF.

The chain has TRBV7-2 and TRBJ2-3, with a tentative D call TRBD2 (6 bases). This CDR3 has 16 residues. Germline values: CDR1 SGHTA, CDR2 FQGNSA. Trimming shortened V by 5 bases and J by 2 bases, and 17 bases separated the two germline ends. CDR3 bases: TGTGCCAGCAGCCCGTTGATGGGGAGGTCCACAGATACGCAGTATTTT. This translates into CASSPLMGRSTDTQYF.

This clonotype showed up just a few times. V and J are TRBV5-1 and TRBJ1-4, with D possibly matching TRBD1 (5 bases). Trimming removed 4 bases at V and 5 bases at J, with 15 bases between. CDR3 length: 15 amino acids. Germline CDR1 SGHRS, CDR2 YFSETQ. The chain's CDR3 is CASSPGPTRNEKLFF. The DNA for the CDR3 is TGCGCCAGCAGCCCGGGGCCAACCCGGAATGAAAAACTGTTTTTT.

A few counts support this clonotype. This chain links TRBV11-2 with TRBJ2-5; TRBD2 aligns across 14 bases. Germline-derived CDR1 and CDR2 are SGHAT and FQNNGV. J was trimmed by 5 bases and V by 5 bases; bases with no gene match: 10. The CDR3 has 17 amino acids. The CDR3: CASSAGTSGRTAETQYF. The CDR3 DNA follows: TGTGCCAGCAGCGCAGGGACTAGCGGGAGAACGGCGGAGACCCAGTACTTC.

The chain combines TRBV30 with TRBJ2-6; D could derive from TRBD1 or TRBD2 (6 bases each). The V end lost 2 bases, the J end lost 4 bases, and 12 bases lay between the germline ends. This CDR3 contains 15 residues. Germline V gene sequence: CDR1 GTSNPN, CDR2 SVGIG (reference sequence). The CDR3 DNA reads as TGTGCCTGGAGTAAGGGGGGAACCGGGGCCAACGTCCTGACTTTC. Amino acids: CAWSKGGTGANVLTF.

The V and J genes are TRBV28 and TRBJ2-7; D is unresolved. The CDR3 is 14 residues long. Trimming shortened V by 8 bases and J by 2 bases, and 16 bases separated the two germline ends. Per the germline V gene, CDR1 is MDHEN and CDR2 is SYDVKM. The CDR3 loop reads CASLSTLRAYEQYF. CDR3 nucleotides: TGTGCCAGCCTTTCTACACTTAGGGCCTACGAGCAGTACTTC.

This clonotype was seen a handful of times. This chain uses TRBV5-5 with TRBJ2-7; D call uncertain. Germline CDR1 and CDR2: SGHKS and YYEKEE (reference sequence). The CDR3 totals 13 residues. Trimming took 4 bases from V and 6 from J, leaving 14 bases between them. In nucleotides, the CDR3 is TGTGCCAGCAGCCGGGCTTCACGATCCGAGCAGTACTTC. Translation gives CASSRASRSEQYF.

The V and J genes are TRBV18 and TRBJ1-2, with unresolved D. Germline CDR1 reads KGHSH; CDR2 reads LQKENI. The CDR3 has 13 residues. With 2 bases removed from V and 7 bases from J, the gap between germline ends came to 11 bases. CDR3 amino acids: CASSPTDEFGYTF. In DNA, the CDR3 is TGTGCCAGCTCACCAACAGACGAGTTTGGCTACACCTTC. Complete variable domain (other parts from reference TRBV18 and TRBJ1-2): NAGVMQNPRHLVRRRGQEARLRCSPMKGHSHVYWYRQLPEEGLKFMVYLQKENIIDESGMPKERFSAEFPKEGPSILRIQQVVRGDSAAYFCASSPTDEFGYTFGSGTRLTVV.

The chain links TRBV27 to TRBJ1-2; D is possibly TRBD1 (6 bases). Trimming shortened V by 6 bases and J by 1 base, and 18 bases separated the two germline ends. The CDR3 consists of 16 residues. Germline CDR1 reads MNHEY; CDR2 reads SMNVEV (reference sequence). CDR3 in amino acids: CASSRYDRTFNYGYTF. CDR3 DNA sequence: TGTGCCAGCAGCCGATACGACAGGACCTTTAACTATGGCTACACCTTC.

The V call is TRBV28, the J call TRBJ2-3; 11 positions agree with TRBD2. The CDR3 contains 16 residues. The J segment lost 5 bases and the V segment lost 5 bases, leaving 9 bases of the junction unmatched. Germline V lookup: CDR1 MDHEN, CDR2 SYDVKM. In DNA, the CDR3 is TGTGCCAGCAGTGGCCTTAGCGGGGGGGCAGGAGATACGCAGTATTTT. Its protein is CASSGLSGGAGDTQYF.

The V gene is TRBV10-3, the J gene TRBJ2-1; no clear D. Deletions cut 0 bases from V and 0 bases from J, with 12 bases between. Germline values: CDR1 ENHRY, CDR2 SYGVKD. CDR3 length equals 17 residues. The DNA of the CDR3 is TGTGCCATCAGTGAGTCTGAGGCGCGTAGCTCCTACAATGAGCAGTTCTTC. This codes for CAISESEARSSYNEQFF.

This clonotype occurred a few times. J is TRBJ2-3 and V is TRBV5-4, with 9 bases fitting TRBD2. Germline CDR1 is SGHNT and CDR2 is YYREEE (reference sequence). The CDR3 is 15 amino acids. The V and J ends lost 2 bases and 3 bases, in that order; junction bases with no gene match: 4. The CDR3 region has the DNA TGTGCCAGCAGCTTACTAGCGGGTGAGACAGATACGCAGTATTTT. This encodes CASSLLAGETDTQYF. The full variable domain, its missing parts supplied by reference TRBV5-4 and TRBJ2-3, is ETGVTQSPTHLIKTRGQQVTLRCSSQSGHNTVSWYQQALGQGPQFIFQYYREEENGRGNFPPRFSGLQFPNYSSELNVNALELDDSALYLCASSLLAGETDTQYFGPGTRLTVL.

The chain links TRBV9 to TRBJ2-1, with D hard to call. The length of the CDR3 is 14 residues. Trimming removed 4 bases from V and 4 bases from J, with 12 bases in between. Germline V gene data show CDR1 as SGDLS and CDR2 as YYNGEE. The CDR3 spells CASSYQAGYNEQFF. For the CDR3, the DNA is TGTGCCAGCAGCTACCAAGCCGGGTACAATGAGCAGTTCTTC. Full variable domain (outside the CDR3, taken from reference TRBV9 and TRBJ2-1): DSGVTQTPKHLITATGQRVTLRCSPRSGDLSVYWYQQSLDQGLQFLIQYYNGEERAKGNILERFSAQQFPDLHSELNLSSLELGDSALYFCASSYQAGYNEQFFGPGTRLTVL.

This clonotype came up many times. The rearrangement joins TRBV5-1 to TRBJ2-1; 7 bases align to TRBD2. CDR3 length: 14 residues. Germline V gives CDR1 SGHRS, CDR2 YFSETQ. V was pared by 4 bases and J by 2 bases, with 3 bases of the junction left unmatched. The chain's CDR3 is CASSRLAAYNEQFF. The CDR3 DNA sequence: TGCGCCAGCAGCCGGCTAGCGGCCTACAATGAGCAGTTCTTC.

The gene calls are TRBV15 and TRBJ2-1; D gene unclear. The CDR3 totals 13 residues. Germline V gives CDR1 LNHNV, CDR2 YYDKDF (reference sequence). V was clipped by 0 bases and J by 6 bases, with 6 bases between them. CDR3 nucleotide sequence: TGTGCCACCAGCAGAGAGTTGGGCAATGAGCAGTTCTTC. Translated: CATSRELGNEQFF.

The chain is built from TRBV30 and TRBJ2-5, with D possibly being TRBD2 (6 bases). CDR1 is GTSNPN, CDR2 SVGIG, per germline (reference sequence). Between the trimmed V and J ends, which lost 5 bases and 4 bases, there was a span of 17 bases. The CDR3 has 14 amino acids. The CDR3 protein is CAWGYGRPRETQYF. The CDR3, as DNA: TGTGCCTGGGGATATGGGAGGCCGAGAGAGACCCAGTACTTC.

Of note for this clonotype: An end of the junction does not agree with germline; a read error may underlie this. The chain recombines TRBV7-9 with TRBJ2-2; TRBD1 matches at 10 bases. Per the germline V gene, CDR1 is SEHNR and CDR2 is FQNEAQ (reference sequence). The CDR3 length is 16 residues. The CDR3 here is CASSFGQGDNIGELFF. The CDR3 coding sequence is TGTGCCAGCAGCTTTGGACAGGGGGATAACATCGGGGAGCTGTTTTTT. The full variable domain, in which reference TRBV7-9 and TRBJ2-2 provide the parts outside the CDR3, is DTGVSQNPRHKITKRGQNVTFRCDPISEHNRLYWYRQTLGQGPEFLTYFQNEAQLEKSRLLSDRFSAERPKGSFSTLEIQRTEQGDSAMYLCASSFGQGDNIGELFFGEGSRLTVL.

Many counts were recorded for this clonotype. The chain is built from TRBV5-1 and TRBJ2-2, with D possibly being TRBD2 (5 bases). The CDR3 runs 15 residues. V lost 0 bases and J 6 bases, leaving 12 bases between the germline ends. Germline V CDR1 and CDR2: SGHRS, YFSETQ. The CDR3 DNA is TGCGCCAGCAGCTTGGCCCTCGGAGGCCCCGGGGAGCTGTTTTTT. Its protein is CASSLALGGPGELFF.

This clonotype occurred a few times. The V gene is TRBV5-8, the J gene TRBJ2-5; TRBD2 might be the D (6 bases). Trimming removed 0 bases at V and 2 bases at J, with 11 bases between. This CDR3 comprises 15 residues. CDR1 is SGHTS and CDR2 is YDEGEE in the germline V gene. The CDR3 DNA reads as TGTGCCAGCAGCTTGGGTGGGAGGATTCAAGAGACCCAGTACTTC. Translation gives CASSLGGRIQETQYF. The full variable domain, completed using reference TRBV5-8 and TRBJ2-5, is EAGVTQSPTHLIKTRGQQATLRCSPISGHTSVYWYQQALGLGLQFLLWYDEGEERNRGNFPPRFSGRQFPNYSSELNVNALELEDSALYLCASSLGGRIQETQYFGPGTRLLVL.

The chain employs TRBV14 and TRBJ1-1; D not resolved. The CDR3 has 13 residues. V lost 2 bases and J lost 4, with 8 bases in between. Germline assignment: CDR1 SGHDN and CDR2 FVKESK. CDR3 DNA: TGTGCCAGCAGCCAATCCAGGACCACTGAAGCTTTCTTT. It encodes CASSQSRTTEAFF. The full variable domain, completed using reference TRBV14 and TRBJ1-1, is EAGVTQFPSHSVIEKGQTVTLRCDPISGHDNLYWYRRVMGKEIKFLLHFVKESKQDESGMPNNRFLAERTGGTYSTLKVQPAELEDSGVYFCASSQSRTTEAFFGQGTRLTVV.

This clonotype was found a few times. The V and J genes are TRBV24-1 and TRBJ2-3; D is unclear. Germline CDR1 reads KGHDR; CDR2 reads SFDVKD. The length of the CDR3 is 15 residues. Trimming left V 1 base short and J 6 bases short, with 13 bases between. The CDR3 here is CATSDLAYPDDTQYF. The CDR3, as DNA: TGTGCCACCAGTGATTTAGCGTATCCGGATGATACGCAGTATTTT.

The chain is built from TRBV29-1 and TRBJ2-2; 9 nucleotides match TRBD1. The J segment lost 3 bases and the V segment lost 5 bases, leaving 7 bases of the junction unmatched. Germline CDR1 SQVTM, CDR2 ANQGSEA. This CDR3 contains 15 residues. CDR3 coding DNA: TGCAGCGTTCTTAGGACAGGGGCGGACACCGGGGAGCTGTTTTTT. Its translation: CSVLRTGADTGELFF.

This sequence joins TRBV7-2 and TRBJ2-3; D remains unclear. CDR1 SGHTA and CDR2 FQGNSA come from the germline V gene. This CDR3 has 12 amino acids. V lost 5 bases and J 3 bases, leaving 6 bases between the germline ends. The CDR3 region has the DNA TGTGCCAGCAGCACCTATACAGATACGCAGTATTTT. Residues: CASSTYTDTQYF.

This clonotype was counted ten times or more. CDR3 nucleotide sequence: TGCGCCAGCAGGGGGCGCGATGAGCAGTTCTTC. Translated, it gives CASRGRDEQFF. This sequence joins TRBV5-1 and TRBJ2-1; possibly TRBD1 for D (5 bases). V lost 5 bases, J lost 8 bases, and 8 bases lay in between. The CDR3 spans 11 residues. The V gene's germline CDR1 is SGHRS and CDR2 YFSETQ.

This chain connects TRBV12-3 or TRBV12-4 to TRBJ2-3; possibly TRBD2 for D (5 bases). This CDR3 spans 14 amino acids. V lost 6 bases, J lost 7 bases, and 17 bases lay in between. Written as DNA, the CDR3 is TGTGCCAGCAGAAGTCGCCGGGGTTCCAATACGCAGTATTTT. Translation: CASRSRRGSNTQYF.